Presented here are 32 T cell receptor beta chains from one specimen sequenced in a study of blood T cell repertoires in COVID-19. Sequencing was performed with immunoSEQ multiplex PCR; in TCRdb, only in-frame clones are kept and a portion is missing. The sample lists 60,000 or so clones, around 87% occurring once. The sample was peripheral blood. These receptors were collected from a man in his 60s with acute or convalescent COVID-19.

The chain couples TRBV4-3 to TRBJ1-2, with 8 bases that match TRBD1. Per the germline V gene, CDR1 is LGHNA and CDR2 is YSLEER. The V and J ends lost 3 bases and 8 bases, in that order; junction bases with no gene match: 8. CDR3 length equals 14 residues. CDR3 sequence reads: CASSQISGGQGYTF. The CDR3 DNA reads TGCGCCAGCAGCCAGATATCAGGGGGCCAAGGCTACACCTTC.

This clone appeared once. The rearrangement joins TRBV6-5 to TRBJ1-2; possibly TRBD1 for D (6 bases). CDR3 length: 14 residues. V was shortened by 6 bases and J by 4 bases, with 15 bases between the two germline ends. CDR1 and CDR2 (germline): MNHEY, SVGAGI. Here the CDR3 DNA reads TGTGCCAGCAGCCCCAGGGGCACTGCCTATGGCTACACCTTC. Encoded protein: CASSPRGTAYGYTF.

This clone was counted a few times. V is TRBV21-1 and J is TRBJ1-5. TRBV21-1 represents a pseudogene. The CDR3 loop spans 14 amino acids. Written as DNA, the CDR3 is TGTGCCAGCAAAAAGGGGGGGTGCAATCAGCCCCAGCATTTT. Protein sequence: CASKKGGCNQPQHF.

The V and J genes are TRBV2 and TRBJ1-2; 12 nucleotides align to TRBD1. Looked up from germline, CDR1 is SNHLY and CDR2 is FYNNEI. The CDR3 loop spans 15 amino acids. J was trimmed by 4 bases and V by 6 bases; bases with no gene match: 6. The chain's CDR3 is CASSGDRGQGYGYTF. The CDR3, as DNA: TGTGCCAGCAGCGGGGACAGGGGGCAAGGCTATGGCTACACCTTC.

J is TRBJ2-7 and V is TRBV6-5; a possible D gene is TRBD1 (5 bases). CDR1 and CDR2 from the germline V gene are MNHEY and SVGAGI. The CDR3 runs 15 residues. V lost 8 bases and J 2 bases, leaving 19 bases between the germline ends. The CDR3 region has the DNA TGTGCCAGCGAAAGGGGCAGGTTGTTTACCTACGAGCAGTACTTC. Translated: CASERGRLFTYEQYF.

The chain recombines TRBV3-1 (or the pseudogene TRBV3-2) with TRBJ1-1, with D perhaps matching TRBD1 (6 bases). Germline CDR1 LGHDT, CDR2 YNNKEL (reference sequence). This CDR3 has 13 amino acids. The germline V and J ends were trimmed by 3 bases and 11 bases, with 16 bases remaining between them. CDR3 in amino acids: CASSQGGAGGAFF. CDR3 in DNA: TGTGCCAGCAGCCAGGGGGGGGCCGGCGGGGCTTTCTTT.

V usage is TRBV5-1 and J usage is TRBJ1-5; D gene uncertain. This CDR3 comprises 15 residues. Germline V gives CDR1 SGHRS, CDR2 YFSETQ. Trimming removed 4 bases from V and 1 base from J, with 12 bases in between. As DNA, the CDR3 is TGCGCCAGCAGCCCCGGCCCCGGGAGCAATCAGCCCCAGCATTTT. It codes for CASSPGPGSNQPQHF.

This rearrangement joins TRBV29-1 to TRBJ1-1; TRBD1 is a possible D gene (6 bases). The CDR3 length is 16 residues. The V and J ends lost 4 bases and 0 bases respectively, with 18 bases between them. Per germline, CDR1 SQVTM and CDR2 ANQGSEA. This CDR3 reads CSVVRGGVSVNTEAFF. The CDR3 DNA reads TGCAGCGTTGTAAGGGGGGGCGTCTCCGTGAACACTGAAGCTTTCTTT.

This sequence joins TRBV29-1 and TRBJ1-2, with TRBD1 matching over 9 bases. There are 14 residues in the CDR3. V lost 4 bases, J lost 5 bases, and 8 bases stayed unmatched. The germline V gene encodes CDR1 SQVTM and CDR2 ANQGSEA. The CDR3 protein is CSVGQGGPAYGYTF. CDR3 sequence (DNA): TGCAGCGTTGGACAGGGGGGGCCGGCTTATGGCTACACCTTC.

The chain links TRBV7-9 to TRBJ1-4, with D possibly matching TRBD1 (6 bases). The germline V and J ends were trimmed by 0 bases and 4 bases, with 12 bases remaining between them. The CDR3 runs to 16 residues. Per the germline V gene, CDR1 is SEHNR and CDR2 is FQNEAQ (reference sequence). The CDR3 region has the DNA TGTGCCAGCAGCTTAGCTTCCGGACAGATTAATGAAAAACTGTTTTTT. Translated: CASSLASGQINEKLFF.

V gene TRBV7-2 combines with J gene TRBJ1-2; D remains ambiguous. Germline V lookup: CDR1 SGHTA, CDR2 FQGNSA. CDR3 length: 15 residues. Trimming took off 7 bases at V and 4 bases at J, with 19 bases between the two ends. Written as DNA, the CDR3 is TGTGCCAGCACCCTCGGGCGGGAGGTAATCTATGGCTACACCTTC. This codes for CASTLGREVIYGYTF.

In this sample, this clone turned up once. At one boundary the junction diverges from the germline segment, which might be a read error. This chain links TRBV11-2 with TRBJ2-1, with 15 nucleotides matching TRBD2. Germline-derived CDR1 and CDR2 are SGHAT and FQNNGV. This CDR3 spans 17 amino acids. The CDR3 nucleotides are TGTGCCAGCAGCCACCTGGGGACTAGCGGGGGGTACAATGAGCAGCTCTTC. This gives the protein CASSHLGTSGGYNEQLF.

The chain has TRBV7-2 and TRBJ2-1; TRBD2 is a possible D gene (6 bases). CDR3 length equals 14 residues. Trimming left V 8 bases short and J 4 bases short, with 15 bases between. The germline CDR1 and CDR2 sequences are SGHTA and FQGNSA. The CDR3 nucleotides read TGTGCCAGCGGCTCGCGGGGAACATACAATGAGCAGTTCTTC. Encoded protein: CASGSRGTYNEQFF.

The J gene is TRBJ1-3, the V gene TRBV30; no definite D call. The V end lost 0 bases, the J end lost 3 bases, and 9 bases lay between the germline ends. The CDR3 contains 14 residues. Germline V gene lookup returns CDR1 GTSNPN and CDR2 SVGIG (reference sequence). The CDR3 loop reads CAWSVPGGGNTIYF. The CDR3 bases are TGTGCCTGGAGTGTACCGGGAGGTGGAAACACCATATATTTT.

This clone was detected only once. This chain links TRBV2 with TRBJ2-2; TRBD2 might be the D (5 bases). CDR1 is SNHLY and CDR2 is FYNNEI in the germline V gene. The V and J ends lost 4 bases and 3 bases respectively, with 15 bases between them. This CDR3 is 16 amino acids long. The CDR3 loop is CASSGHQVRDTGELFF. The CDR3 region has the DNA TGTGCCAGCAGTGGCCACCAGGTGCGGGACACCGGGGAGCTGTTTTTT.

This chain uses TRBV5-1 with TRBJ1-1, with a weak D call TRBD1 (6 bases). V gave up 0 bases and J gave up 4 bases, with 10 bases separating them. This CDR3 region has 14 residues. Germline CDR1 reads SGHRS; CDR2 reads YFSETQ. CDR3: CASSLAGGPTEAFF. The CDR3 DNA sequence: TGCGCCAGCAGCTTGGCCGGGGGGCCCACTGAAGCTTTCTTT. Full variable domain (missing parts from reference TRBV5-1 and TRBJ1-1): KAGVTQTPRYLIKTRGQQVTLSCSPISGHRSVSWYQQTPGQGLQFLFEYFSETQRNKGNFPGRFSGRQFSNSRSEMNVSTLELGDSALYLCASSLAGGPTEAFFGQGTRLTVV.

The chain uses TRBV28 and TRBJ1-6, with TRBD1 as a possible D gene (5 bases). Trimming shortened V by 7 bases and J by 9 bases, and 16 bases separated the two germline ends. The CDR3 length is 14 residues. Germline V gene sequence: CDR1 MDHEN, CDR2 SYDVKM. This CDR3 is CASMMGRVLSPLHF. The DNA of the CDR3 is TGTGCCAGCATGATGGGCAGGGTGCTTTCACCCCTCCACTTT.

The rearrangement links TRBV5-4 to TRBJ1-3; weak D call: TRBD1 (6 bases). V was clipped by 2 bases and J by 3 bases, with 6 bases between them. Per germline, CDR1 SGHNT and CDR2 YYREEE (reference sequence). The CDR3 has 13 residues. The CDR3 region is CASSLQGGNTIYF. The CDR3 DNA reads TGTGCCAGCAGCTTACAGGGTGGAAACACCATATATTTT.

The chain has TRBV3-1 (or the pseudogene TRBV3-2) and TRBJ2-1, with 16 bases lining up with TRBD2. This CDR3 has 17 residues. The J segment lost 0 bases and the V segment lost 5 bases, leaving 1 base of the junction unmatched. CDR1 and CDR2 (germline): LGHDT, YNNKEL (reference sequence). CDR3 in amino acids: CASSGTSGGASYNEQFF. Written as DNA, the CDR3 is TGTGCCAGCAGCGGGACTAGCGGGGGGGCCTCCTACAATGAGCAGTTCTTC.

CDR3 DNA: TGTGCCAGCAGTGAGAGCGAGACCCAGTACTTC. It specifies CASSESETQYF. The V gene is TRBV2, the J gene TRBJ2-5; D gene uncertain. The CDR3 loop spans 11 amino acids. The V gene's germline CDR1 is SNHLY and CDR2 FYNNEI. The ends were cut back, 3 bases at V and 5 bases at J, with 4 bases in the middle.

This sequence joins TRBV12-5 and TRBJ1-6, with D unresolved. This CDR3 contains 14 residues. The germline gives CDR1 LGHNT, CDR2 FRNRAP. Deletions cut 8 bases from V and 0 bases from J, with 8 bases between. The CDR3 coding sequence is TGTGCTAGTCACGCTAGCTCCTATAATTCACCCCTCCACTTT. Protein: CASHASSYNSPLHF.

This chain connects TRBV5-4 to TRBJ2-4, with D possibly being TRBD2 (6 bases). Deletions cut 1 base from V and 1 base from J, with 12 bases between. Germline assignment: CDR1 SGHNT and CDR2 YYREEE (reference sequence). CDR3 size: 16 residues. For the CDR3, the DNA is TGTGCCAGCAGCTTGCTCGGAGGGGCCGCCAAAAACATTCAGTACTTC. This gives the protein CASSLLGGAAKNIQYF.

V and J are TRBV10-3 and TRBJ1-6; weak D call: TRBD1 (6 bases). Trimming removed 3 bases from V and 9 bases from J, with 15 bases in between. Germline values: CDR1 ENHRY, CDR2 SYGVKD. The CDR3 consists of 15 residues. CDR3 nucleotide sequence: TGTGCCATCAGTGACGGGGGGCGGACGGGTTCACCCCTCCACTTT. Amino acids: CAISDGGRTGSPLHF.

The chain has TRBV24-1 and TRBJ2-5, with 7 positions matching TRBD1. Germline values: CDR1 KGHDR, CDR2 SFDVKD. The CDR3 runs to 14 residues. Trimming removed 4 bases from V and 0 bases from J; junction bases left unmatched: 1. The CDR3 protein is CATSDRGYQETQYF. CDR3 bases: TGTGCCACCAGTGACAGGGGGTACCAAGAGACCCAGTACTTC.

This clone was found once. The rearrangement joins TRBV9 to TRBJ1-1; D unresolved. Germline values: CDR1 SGDLS, CDR2 YYNGEE. CDR3 size: 11 residues. V lost 3 bases and J lost 7, with 7 bases in between. CDR3 region: CASSEPLEAFF. CDR3 in DNA: TGTGCCAGCAGCGAGCCGCTTGAAGCTTTCTTT.

The genes are TRBV4-3 and TRBJ1-4; 7 bases match TRBD1. CDR1 is LGHNA and CDR2 is YSLEER in the germline V gene. The CDR3 totals 16 residues. Trimming took 3 bases from V and 8 from J; bases not matched to a gene: 12. The CDR3 nucleotides are TGCGCCAGCAGCCAGGATCGGCACAGGGGATCGGAAAAACTGTTTTTT. Residues: CASSQDRHRGSEKLFF.

The rearrangement links TRBV6-5 to TRBJ1-2, with D unclear. CDR3 length: 14 residues. Germline loops: CDR1 MNHEY, CDR2 SVGAGI. Trimming removed 8 bases from V and 8 bases from J, with 21 bases in between. The CDR3, as DNA: TGTGCCAGCTCCCGGGGTGACAACTGGTACGGCTACACCTTC. This translates into CASSRGDNWYGYTF.

The chain employs TRBV7-2 and TRBJ1-2, with D unclear. Germline assignment: CDR1 SGHTA and CDR2 FQGNSA. The CDR3 is 14 residues long. V was pared by 1 base and J by 5 bases, with 11 bases between. The CDR3 DNA reads TGTGCCAGCAGCTTAGAACCCAGGACTTATGGCTACACCTTC. As protein: CASSLEPRTYGYTF. The full variable domain, its missing parts supplied by reference TRBV7-2 and TRBJ1-2, is GAGVSQSPSNKVTEKGKDVELRCDPISGHTALYWYRQSLGQGLEFLIYFQGNSAPDKSGLPSDRFSAERTGGSVSTLTIQRTQQEDSAVYLCASSLEPRTYGYTFGSGTRLTVV.

This chain links TRBV29-1 with TRBJ2-1; 7 nucleotides agree with TRBD2. This CDR3 has 14 amino acids. Germline loops: CDR1 SQVTM, CDR2 ANQGSEA. Unmatched junction bases numbered 3, after V lost 4 bases and J lost 0 bases. CDR3 DNA: TGCAGCGTTGCGGGCGGGAGCTCCTACAATGAGCAGTTCTTC. This encodes CSVAGGSSYNEQFF.

V usage is TRBV15 and J usage is TRBJ2-5, with D possibly matching TRBD2 (7 bases). Germline-derived CDR1 and CDR2 are LNHNV and YYDKDF (reference sequence). Trimming pared 3 bases from V and 6 bases from J, leaving 17 bases between. The CDR3 totals 15 residues. The CDR3 reads CATSRERGGFKTQYF. Written as DNA, the CDR3 is TGTGCCACCAGCAGGGAAAGGGGGGGGTTCAAGACCCAGTACTTC.

This chain uses TRBV6-6 with TRBJ2-1; a weak D match, TRBD1 (5 bases). CDR1 and CDR2 (germline): MNHNY, SVGAGI (reference sequence). This CDR3 has 16 amino acids. The germline V and J ends were trimmed by 0 bases and 5 bases, with 14 bases remaining between them. The CDR3, as DNA: TGTGCCAGCAGTTACTCGGCAGGGAATGAAGACAATGAGCAGTTCTTC. It codes for CASSYSAGNEDNEQFF.

This chain joins TRBV9 and TRBJ2-3; 14 bases fit TRBD2. Germline lookup yields CDR1 SGDLS and CDR2 YYNGEE. The CDR3 sequence is 17 residues long. The J segment lost 1 base and the V segment lost 0 bases, leaving 1 base of the junction unmatched. The DNA of the CDR3 is TGTGCCAGCAGCGTAGGACTAGCGGGGGGGGGCACAGATACGCAGTATTTT. Its protein is CASSVGLAGGGTDTQYF.